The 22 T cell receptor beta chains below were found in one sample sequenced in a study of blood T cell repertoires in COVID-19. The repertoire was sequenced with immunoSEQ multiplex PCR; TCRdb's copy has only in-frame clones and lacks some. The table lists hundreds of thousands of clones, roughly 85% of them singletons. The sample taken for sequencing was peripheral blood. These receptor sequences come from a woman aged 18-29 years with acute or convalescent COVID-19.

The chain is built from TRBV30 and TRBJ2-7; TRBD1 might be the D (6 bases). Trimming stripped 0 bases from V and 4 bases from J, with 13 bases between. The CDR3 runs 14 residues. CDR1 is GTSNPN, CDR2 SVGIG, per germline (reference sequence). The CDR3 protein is CAWSVRGTGYEQYF. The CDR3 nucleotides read TGTGCCTGGAGTGTCAGGGGAACGGGGTACGAGCAGTACTTC.

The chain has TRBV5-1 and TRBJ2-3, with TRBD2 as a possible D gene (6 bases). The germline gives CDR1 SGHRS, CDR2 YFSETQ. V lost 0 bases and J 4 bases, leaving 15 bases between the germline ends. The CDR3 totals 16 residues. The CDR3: CASSLASRGNPDTQYF. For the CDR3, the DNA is TGCGCCAGCAGCTTGGCATCTCGCGGGAATCCAGATACGCAGTATTTT.

This chain's CDR3 is CASTGTGHYEQYF. The CDR3 DNA sequence: TGTGCCAGTACCGGGACAGGGCACTACGAGCAGTACTTC. This chain links TRBV25-1 with TRBJ2-7; the match to TRBD1 covers 9 bases. Germline loops: CDR1 MGHDK, CDR2 SYGVNS. The CDR3 is 13 residues long. Unmatched junction bases numbered 6, after V lost 9 bases and J lost 3 bases.

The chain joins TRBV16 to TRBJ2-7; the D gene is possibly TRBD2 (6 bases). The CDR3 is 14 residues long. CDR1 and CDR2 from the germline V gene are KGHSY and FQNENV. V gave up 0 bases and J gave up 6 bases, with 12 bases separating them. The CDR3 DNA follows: TGTGCCAGCAGCCAATCGGGGACTTGGGGCGAGCAGTACTTC. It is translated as CASSQSGTWGEQYF.

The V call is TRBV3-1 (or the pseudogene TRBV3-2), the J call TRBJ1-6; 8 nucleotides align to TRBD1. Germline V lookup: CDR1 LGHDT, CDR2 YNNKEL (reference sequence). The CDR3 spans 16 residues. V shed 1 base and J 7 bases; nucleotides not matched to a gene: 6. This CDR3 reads CASSQGAGGWNSPLHF. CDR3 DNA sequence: TGTGCCAGCAGCCAAGGGGCAGGGGGCTGGAATTCACCCCTCCACTTT.

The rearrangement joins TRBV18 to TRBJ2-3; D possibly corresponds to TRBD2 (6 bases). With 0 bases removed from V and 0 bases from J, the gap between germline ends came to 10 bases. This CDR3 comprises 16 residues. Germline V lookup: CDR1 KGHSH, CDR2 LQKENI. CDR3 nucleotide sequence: TGTGCCAGCTCACCACCGATAGCGGTCAGCACAGATACGCAGTATTTT. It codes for CASSPPIAVSTDTQYF.

CDR3 in DNA: TGCGCCAGCAGCCAGGAGTCAGGGGAGCCCCAGCATTTT. Translating it yields CASSQESGEPQHF. The chain recombines TRBV4-1 with TRBJ1-5; possibly TRBD1 for D (6 bases). The CDR3 runs 13 residues. Trimming took 3 bases from V and 8 from J, leaving 11 bases between them. Germline V gene sequence: CDR1 MGHRA, CDR2 YSYEKL.

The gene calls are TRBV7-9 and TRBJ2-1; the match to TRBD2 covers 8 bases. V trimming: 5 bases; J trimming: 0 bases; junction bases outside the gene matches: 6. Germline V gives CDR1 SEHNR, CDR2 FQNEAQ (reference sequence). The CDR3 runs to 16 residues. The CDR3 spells CASSPSLAGSYNEQFF. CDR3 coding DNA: TGTGCCAGCAGCCCCTCTCTAGCGGGCTCCTACAATGAGCAGTTCTTC.

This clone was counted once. The CDR3 DNA follows: TGTGCCAGCAGTTCCTCCGGGACTAGCGGACTGAGCACAGATACGCAGTATTTT. Translated: CASSSSGTSGLSTDTQYF. This chain links TRBV6-2 or TRBV6-3 with TRBJ2-3; 11 bases map to TRBD2. The CDR3 consists of 18 residues. The V segment lost 4 bases and the J segment 0 bases; nucleotides outside the gene matches: 9. From germline, CDR1 is MNHEY and CDR2 SVGEGT.

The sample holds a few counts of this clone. Written as DNA, the CDR3 is TGTGCCAGCAGCCAACCCATGGGACAGGACTATGGCTACACCTTC. This codes for CASSQPMGQDYGYTF. This rearrangement joins TRBV4-2 to TRBJ1-2; TRBD1 matches at 8 bases. In germline, CDR1 is LGHNA, CDR2 YNFKEQ. The CDR3 has 15 amino acids. The ends lost 2 bases at V and 3 bases at J; junction bases unmatched: 5.

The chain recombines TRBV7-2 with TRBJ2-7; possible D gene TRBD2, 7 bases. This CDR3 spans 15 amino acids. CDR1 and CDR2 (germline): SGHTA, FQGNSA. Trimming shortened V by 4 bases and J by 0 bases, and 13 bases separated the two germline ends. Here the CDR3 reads CASSWAGDISYEQYF. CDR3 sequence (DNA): TGTGCCAGCAGCTGGGCGGGGGACATCTCCTACGAGCAGTACTTC.

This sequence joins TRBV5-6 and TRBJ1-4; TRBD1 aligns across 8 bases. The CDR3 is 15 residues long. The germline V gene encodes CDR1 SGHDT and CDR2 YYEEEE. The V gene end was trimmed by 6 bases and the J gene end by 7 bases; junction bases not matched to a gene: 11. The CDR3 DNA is TGTGCCAGCAACCGACAGGGGAGTGGGAGTGAAAAACTGTTTTTT. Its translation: CASNRQGSGSEKLFF.

CDR3 bases: TGTGCCAGTAGTATGTGGGGGCGAAGGGACATAGATACGCAGTATTTT. Translated: CASSMWGRRDIDTQYF. The chain recombines TRBV19 with TRBJ2-3; D possibly corresponds to TRBD1 (6 bases). The CDR3 consists of 16 residues. V lost 3 bases and J 5 bases, leaving 18 bases between the germline ends. Germline CDR1 is LNHDA and CDR2 is SQIVND (reference sequence).

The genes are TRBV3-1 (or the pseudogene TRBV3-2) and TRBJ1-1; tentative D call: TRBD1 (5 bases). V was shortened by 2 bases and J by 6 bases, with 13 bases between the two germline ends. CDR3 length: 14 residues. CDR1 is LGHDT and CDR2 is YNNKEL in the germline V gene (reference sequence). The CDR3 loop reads CASSQQSGEAEAFF. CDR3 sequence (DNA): TGTGCCAGCAGCCAACAGTCGGGGGAGGCTGAAGCTTTCTTT.

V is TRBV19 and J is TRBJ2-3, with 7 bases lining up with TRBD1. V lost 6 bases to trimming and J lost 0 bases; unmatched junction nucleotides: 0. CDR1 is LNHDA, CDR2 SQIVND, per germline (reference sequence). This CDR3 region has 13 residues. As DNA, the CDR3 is TGTGCCAGTAGGACAGGGAGCACAGATACGCAGTATTTT. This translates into CASRTGSTDTQYF.

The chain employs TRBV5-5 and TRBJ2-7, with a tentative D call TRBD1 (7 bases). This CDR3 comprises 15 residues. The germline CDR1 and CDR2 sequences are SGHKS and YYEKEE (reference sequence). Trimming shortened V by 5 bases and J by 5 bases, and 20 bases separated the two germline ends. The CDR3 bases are TGTGCCAGCAGTAACGGCGGGACAGCTCCTAACGAGCAGTACTTC. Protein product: CASSNGGTAPNEQYF.

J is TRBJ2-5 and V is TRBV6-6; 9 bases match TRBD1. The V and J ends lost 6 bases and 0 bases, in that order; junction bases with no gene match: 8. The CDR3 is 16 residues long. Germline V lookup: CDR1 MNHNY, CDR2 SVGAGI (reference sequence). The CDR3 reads CASRRGQGPYQETQYF. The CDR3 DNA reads TGTGCCAGCAGGCGGGGACAGGGCCCGTACCAAGAGACCCAGTACTTC.

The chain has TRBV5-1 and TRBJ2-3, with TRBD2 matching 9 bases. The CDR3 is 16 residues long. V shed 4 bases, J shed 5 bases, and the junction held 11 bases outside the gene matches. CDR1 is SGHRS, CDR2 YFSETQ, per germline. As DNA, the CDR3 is TGCGCCAGCAGCCCCGATGGGACACTAGCGGGAGATACGCAGTATTTT. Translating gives CASSPDGTLAGDTQYF.

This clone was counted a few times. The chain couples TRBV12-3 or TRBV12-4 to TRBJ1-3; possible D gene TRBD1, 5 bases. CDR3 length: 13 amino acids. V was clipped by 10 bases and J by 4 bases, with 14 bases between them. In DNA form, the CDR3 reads TGTGCCACTAGACGGGGGGACGGAAACACCATATATTTT. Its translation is CATRRGDGNTIYF.

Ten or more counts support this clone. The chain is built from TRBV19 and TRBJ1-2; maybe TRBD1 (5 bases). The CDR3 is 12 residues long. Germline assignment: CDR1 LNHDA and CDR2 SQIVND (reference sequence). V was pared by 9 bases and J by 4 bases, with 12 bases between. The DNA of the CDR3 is TGTGCCAGCGCCCCCAGGGCCTATGGCTACACCTTC. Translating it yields CASAPRAYGYTF.

Here the CDR3 reads CASSLGGGTDTQYF. In DNA form, the CDR3 reads TGTGCCAGCTCCCTGGGGGGTGGCACAGATACGCAGTATTTT. The rearrangement uses TRBV18 and TRBJ2-3; maybe TRBD2 (6 bases). The V and J ends lost 6 bases and 1 base respectively, with 11 bases between them. Looked up from germline, CDR1 is KGHSH and CDR2 is LQKENI. CDR3 size: 14 residues.

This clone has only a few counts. The CDR3 DNA follows: TGTGCCAGCAGCTTAGATCAGGGGAACAATGAGCAGTTCTTC. It specifies CASSLDQGNNEQFF. The chain is built from TRBV9 and TRBJ2-1, with D perhaps TRBD1 (6 bases). With 4 bases removed from V and 5 bases from J, the gap between germline ends came to 13 bases. The CDR3 spans 14 residues. Germline assignment: CDR1 SGDLS and CDR2 YYNGEE. The entire variable domain, with the rest obtained from reference TRBV9 and TRBJ2-1, is as follows: DSGVTQTPKHLITATGQRVTLRCSPRSGDLSVYWYQQSLDQGLQFLIQYYNGEERAKGNILERFSAQQFPDLHSELNLSSLELGDSALYFCASSLDQGNNEQFFGPGTRLTVL.